The clone carrying this T cell receptor (beta chain) showed up just a few times. Its specificity is not known. Treatment meaning: oral pan-JAK inhibitor, 5-10 mg twice daily. Lesional scalp tissue (obtained by punch biopsy) and peripheral blood were collected from alopecia areata patients. The authors sorted CD4+ and CD8+ T cells from PBMCs. Sequencing relied on a cDNA template that was reverse transcribed from extracted RNA. TCRdb's copy holds only in-frame clones and misses some; the assay was immunoSEQ multiplex PCR. This table has 90,000 to 130,000 clones, roughly 55% appearing once. This specimen comes from a study of CD8+ T cells in alopecia areata. The study's findings and limits: Throughout tofacitinib, many expanded lesional clones continued to persist in scalp and blood. Greater clonality was observed in lesional scalp samples, especially alopecia totalis/universalis, versus normal scalp.

In germline, CDR1 is SGHAT, CDR2 FQNNGV. The CDR3 totals 15 residues. V lost 2 bases to trimming and J lost 7 bases, with 14 bases between them. This TCR was recovered from a human donor with alopecia areata. The specimen comprised CD8+ T cells sorted from blood, sampled at week 24, from a patient treated with tofacitinib. The chain carries TRBV11-2 and TRBJ2-2, with no clear D. The CDR3 DNA is TGTGCCAGCAGCTTAAGTCGCAGGCAAAACGGGGAGCTGTTTTTT. Its translation is CASSLSRRQNGELFF.